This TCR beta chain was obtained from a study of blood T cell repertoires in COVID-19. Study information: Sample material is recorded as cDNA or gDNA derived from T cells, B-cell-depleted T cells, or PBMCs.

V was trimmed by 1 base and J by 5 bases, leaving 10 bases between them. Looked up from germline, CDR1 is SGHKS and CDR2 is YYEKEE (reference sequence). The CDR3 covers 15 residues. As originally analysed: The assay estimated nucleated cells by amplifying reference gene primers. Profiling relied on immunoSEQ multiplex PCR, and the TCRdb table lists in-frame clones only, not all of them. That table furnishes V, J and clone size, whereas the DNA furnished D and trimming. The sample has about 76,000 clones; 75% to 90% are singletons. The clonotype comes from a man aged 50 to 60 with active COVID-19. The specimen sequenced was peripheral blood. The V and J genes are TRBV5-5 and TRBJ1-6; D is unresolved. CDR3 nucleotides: TGTGCCAGCAGCTTGAAGGGAGCTGATAATTCACCCCTCCACTTT. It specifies CASSLKGADNSPLHF.